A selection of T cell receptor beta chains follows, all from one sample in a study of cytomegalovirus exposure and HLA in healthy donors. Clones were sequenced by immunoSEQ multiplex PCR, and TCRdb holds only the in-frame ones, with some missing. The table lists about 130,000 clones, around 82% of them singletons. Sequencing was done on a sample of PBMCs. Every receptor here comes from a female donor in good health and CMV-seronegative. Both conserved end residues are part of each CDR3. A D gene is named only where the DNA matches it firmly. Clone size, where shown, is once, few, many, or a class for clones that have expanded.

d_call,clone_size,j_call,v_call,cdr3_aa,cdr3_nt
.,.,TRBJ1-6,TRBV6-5,CASSYSREMWSPLHF,TGTGCCAGCAGTTACTCTCGGGAGATGTGGTCACCCCTCCACTTT
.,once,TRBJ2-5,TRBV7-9,CASSLVPGGETQYF,TGTGCCAGCAGCTTAGTTCCGGGTGGAGAGACCCAGTACTTC
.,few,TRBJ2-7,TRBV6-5,CASSYSTGIYEQYF,TGTGCCAGCAGTTACTCGACGGGGATCTACGAGCAGTACTTC
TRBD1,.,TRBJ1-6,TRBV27,CASSPTVRTGPDSPLHF,TGTGCCAGCAGTCCTACAGTACGGACAGGGCCCGATTCACCCCTCCACTTT
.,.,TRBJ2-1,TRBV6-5,CASSYSTVPSTAEQFF,TGTGCCAGCAGTTACTCGACTGTTCCTAGTACGGCTGAGCAGTTCTTC
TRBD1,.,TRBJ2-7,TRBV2,CASGRDRGSYEQYF,TGTGCCAGCGGCCGGGACAGGGGTAGCTACGAGCAGTACTTC
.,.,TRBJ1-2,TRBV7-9,CASSDNYRANYGYTF,TGTGCCAGCAGCGATAATTACAGGGCTAACTATGGCTACACCTTC
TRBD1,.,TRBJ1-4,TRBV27,CASSSKGGFNEKLFF,TGTGCCAGCAGTTCCAAAGGGGGCTTTAACGAAAAACTGTTTTTT
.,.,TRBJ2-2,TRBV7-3,CASSYNPGLGTGELFF,TGTGCCAGCAGCTACAATCCCGGGTTGGGCACCGGGGAGCTGTTTTTT
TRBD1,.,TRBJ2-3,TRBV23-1,CASSHPPRYRGADTQYF,TGCGCCAGCAGTCACCCCCCCCGGTACAGGGGCGCAGATACGCAGTATTTT
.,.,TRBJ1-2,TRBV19,CASRRQEARVLGYTF,TGTGCCAGTAGACGTCAAGAAGCCCGAGTCCTGGGCTACACCTTC
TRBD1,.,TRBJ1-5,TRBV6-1,CASSEALLGDRGLRNQPQHF,TGTGCCAGCAGTGAAGCGCTTCTGGGGGACAGGGGGTTACGGAATCAGCCCCAGCATTTT
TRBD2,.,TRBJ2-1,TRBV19,CASSIRAGLGRFREQFF,TGTGCCAGTAGTATAAGGGCGGGACTAGGGCGTTTTCGGGAGCAGTTCTTC
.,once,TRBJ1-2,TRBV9,CASSAEGGYGYTF,TGTGCCAGCAGCGCCGAAGGGGGTTATGGCTACACCTTC
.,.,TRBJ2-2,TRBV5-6,CASLTRWAGELFF,TGTGCCAGCTTGACTAGATGGGCCGGGGAGCTGTTTTTT
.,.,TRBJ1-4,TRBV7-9,CASSLVREYNEKLFF,TGTGCCAGCAGCTTAGTGCGGGAGTACAATGAAAAACTGTTTTTT
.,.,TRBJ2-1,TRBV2,CAIRYASNEQFF,TGTGCCATCAGATACGCGAGCAATGAGCAGTTCTTC
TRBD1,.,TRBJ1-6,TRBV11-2,CASSSGTGYNSPLHF,TGTGCCAGCAGCAGCGGGACAGGGTATAATTCACCCCTCCACTTT
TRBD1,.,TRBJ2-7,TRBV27,CASSMRRDRYYEQYF,TGTGCCAGCAGTATGCGGCGGGACAGGTACTACGAGCAGTACTTC
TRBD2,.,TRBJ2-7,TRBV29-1,CSVGITSGNYEQYF,TGCAGCGTTGGTATTACTAGCGGCAACTACGAGCAGTACTTC
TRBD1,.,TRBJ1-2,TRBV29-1,CSVVSGTAYGYTF,TGCAGCGTCGTTTCCGGGACAGCCTATGGCTACACCTTC
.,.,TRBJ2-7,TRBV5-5,CASSLGEYEQYF,TGTGCCAGCAGCTTGGGAGAGTACGAGCAGTACTTC
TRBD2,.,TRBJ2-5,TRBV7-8,CASSLSGLAVETQYF,TGTGCCAGCAGCTTATCGGGACTAGCCGTCGAGACCCAGTACTTC
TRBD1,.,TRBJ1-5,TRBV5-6,CASSLRGHGQPQHF,TGTGCCAGCAGCTTGAGGGGGCATGGTCAGCCCCAGCATTTT
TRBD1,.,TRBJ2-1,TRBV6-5,CASGQGLSYNEQFF,TGTGCCAGCGGACAGGGACTGTCCTACAATGAGCAGTTCTTC
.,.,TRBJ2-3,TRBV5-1,CASSLGGGLDTQYF,TGCGCCAGCAGCTTAGGTGGGGGGTTGGATACGCAGTATTTT
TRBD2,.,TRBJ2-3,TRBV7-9,CSSRQTGTSGPSTDTQYF,TGTTCCAGCAGACAAACCGGGACTAGCGGGCCTAGCACAGATACGCAGTATTTT